One sample yielded the 2 T cell receptor beta chains listed below, sequenced in a study of blood T cell repertoires in COVID-19 (dated by TCRdb to about 2020). Libraries came from the immunoSEQ multiplex PCR assay. TCRdb retrieved this table from immuneACCESS and kept in-frame rearrangements only. Not all clones are present; in checked studies, unresolved V genes account for under half, and no reason is known for the remainder. The sample has 130,000 or so clones on record, roughly 85% of them singletons. Around 4.1% of the sample comes from the top ten. The sample taken for sequencing was peripheral blood. The receptor source for this set is a human donor in a cohort sampled during active COVID-19.

The chain joins TRBV19 to TRBJ1-1; maybe TRBD1 (6 bases). V dropped 2 bases and J dropped 1 base, with 8 bases sitting between them. Germline assignment: CDR1 LNHDA and CDR2 SQIVND (reference sequence). The CDR3 contains 14 residues. The CDR3 nucleotides are TGTGCCAGTAGTATAAGACAGGAGAACACTGAAGCTTTCTTT. Encoded protein: CASSIRQENTEAFF.

V and J are TRBV18 and TRBJ2-1, with 9 positions matching TRBD2. Germline V CDR1 and CDR2: KGHSH, LQKENI. Germline trimming cut 0 bases from V and 9 bases from J; bases unmatched to any gene: 6. This CDR3 has 15 amino acids. DNA of the CDR3: TGTGCCAGCTCACCACCCAGCGGGAGGCACAGTGAGCAGTTCTTC. This encodes CASSPPSGRHSEQFF.